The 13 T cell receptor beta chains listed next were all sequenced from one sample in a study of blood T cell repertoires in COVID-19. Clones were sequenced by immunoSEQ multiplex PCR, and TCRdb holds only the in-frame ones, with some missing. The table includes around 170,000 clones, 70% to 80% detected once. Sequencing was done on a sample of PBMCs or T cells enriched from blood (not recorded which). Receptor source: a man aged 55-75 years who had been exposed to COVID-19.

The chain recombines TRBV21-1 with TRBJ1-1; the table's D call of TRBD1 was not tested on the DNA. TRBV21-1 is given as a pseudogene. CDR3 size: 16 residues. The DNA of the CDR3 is TGTGCCAGCAGCAAGCAGGGAAACAGAATGAACACTGAAGCTTTCTTT. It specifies CASSKQGNRMNTEAFF.

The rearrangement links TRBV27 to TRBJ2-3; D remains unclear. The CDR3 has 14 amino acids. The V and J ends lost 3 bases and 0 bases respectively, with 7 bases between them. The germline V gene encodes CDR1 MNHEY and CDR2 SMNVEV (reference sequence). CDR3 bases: TGTGCCAGCAGTTTTGACGGGAGCACAGATACGCAGTATTTT. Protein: CASSFDGSTDTQYF.

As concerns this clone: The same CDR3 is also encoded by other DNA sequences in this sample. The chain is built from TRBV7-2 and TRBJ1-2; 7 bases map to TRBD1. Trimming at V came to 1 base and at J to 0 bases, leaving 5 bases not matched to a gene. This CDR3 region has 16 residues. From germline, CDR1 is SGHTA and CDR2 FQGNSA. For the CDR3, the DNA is TGTGCCAGCAGCTTAGGAGGGGGCAGGGCTAACTATGGCTACACCTTC. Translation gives CASSLGGGRANYGYTF.

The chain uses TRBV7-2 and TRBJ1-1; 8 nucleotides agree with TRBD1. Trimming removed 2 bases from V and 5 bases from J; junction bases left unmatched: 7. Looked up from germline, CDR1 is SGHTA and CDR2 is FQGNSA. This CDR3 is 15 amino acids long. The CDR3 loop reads CASSLFPGGATEAFF. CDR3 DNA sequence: TGTGCCAGCAGCTTATTCCCAGGGGGCGCGACTGAAGCTTTCTTT.

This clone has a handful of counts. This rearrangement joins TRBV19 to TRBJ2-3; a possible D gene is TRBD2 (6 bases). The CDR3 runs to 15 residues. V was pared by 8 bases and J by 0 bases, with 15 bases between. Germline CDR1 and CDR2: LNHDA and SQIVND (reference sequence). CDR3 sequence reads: CASHIGSGSTDTQYF. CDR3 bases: TGTGCCAGTCATATCGGTAGCGGAAGCACAGATACGCAGTATTTT.

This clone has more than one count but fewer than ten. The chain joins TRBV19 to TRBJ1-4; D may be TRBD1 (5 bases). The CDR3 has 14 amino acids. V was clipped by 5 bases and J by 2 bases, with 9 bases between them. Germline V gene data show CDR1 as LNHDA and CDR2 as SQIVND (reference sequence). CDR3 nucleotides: TGTGCCAGTAGTTTGGACATTACTAATGAAAAACTGTTTTTT. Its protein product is CASSLDITNEKLFF.

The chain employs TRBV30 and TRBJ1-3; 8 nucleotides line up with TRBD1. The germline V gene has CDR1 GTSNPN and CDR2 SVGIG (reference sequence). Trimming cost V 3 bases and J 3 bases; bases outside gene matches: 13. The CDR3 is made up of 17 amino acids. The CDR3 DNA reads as TGTGCCTGGAGCGACCTAATCGGACAGGGTGTTGGAAACACCATATATTTT. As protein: CAWSDLIGQGVGNTIYF.

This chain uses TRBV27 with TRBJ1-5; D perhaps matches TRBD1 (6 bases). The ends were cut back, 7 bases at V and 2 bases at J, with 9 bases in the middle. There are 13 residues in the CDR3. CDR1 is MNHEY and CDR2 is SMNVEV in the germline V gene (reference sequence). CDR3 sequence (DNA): TGTGCCAGCAAACAGGGACGCAATCAGCCCCAGCATTTT. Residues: CASKQGRNQPQHF.

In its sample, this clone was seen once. The CDR3 loop is CASTAEVRWGYTF. The DNA of the CDR3 is TGTGCCAGCACAGCAGAGGTCCGTTGGGGCTACACCTTC. The chain carries TRBV28 and TRBJ1-2; D unclear. This CDR3 is built from 13 residues. The germline V gene has CDR1 MDHEN and CDR2 SYDVKM. The ends were cut back, 7 bases at V and 8 bases at J, with 17 bases in the middle.

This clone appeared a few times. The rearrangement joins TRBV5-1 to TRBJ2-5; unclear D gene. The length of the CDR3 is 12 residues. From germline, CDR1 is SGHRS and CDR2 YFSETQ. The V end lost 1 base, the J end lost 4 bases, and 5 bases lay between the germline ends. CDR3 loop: CASSLTPETQYF. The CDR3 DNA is TGCGCCAGCAGCTTGACACCAGAGACCCAGTACTTC.

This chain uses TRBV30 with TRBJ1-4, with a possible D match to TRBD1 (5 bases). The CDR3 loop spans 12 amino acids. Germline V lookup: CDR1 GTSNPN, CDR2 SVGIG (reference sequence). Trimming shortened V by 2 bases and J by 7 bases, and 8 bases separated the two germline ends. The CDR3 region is CAWSRGREKLFF. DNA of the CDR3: TGTGCCTGGAGTAGGGGCCGTGAAAAACTGTTTTTT.

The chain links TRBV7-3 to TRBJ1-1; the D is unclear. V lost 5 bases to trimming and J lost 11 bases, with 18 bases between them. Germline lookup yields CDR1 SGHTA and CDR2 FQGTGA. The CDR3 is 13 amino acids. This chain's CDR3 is CASSPHRGGRAFF. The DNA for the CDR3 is TGTGCCAGCAGCCCCCACCGGGGAGGGAGGGCTTTCTTT.

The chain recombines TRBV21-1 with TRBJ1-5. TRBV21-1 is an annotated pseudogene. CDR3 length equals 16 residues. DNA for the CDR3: TGTGCCAGCAGCAAAGTTCCCCGCGCAAAGAATCAGCCCCAGCATTTT. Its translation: CASSKVPRAKNQPQHF.